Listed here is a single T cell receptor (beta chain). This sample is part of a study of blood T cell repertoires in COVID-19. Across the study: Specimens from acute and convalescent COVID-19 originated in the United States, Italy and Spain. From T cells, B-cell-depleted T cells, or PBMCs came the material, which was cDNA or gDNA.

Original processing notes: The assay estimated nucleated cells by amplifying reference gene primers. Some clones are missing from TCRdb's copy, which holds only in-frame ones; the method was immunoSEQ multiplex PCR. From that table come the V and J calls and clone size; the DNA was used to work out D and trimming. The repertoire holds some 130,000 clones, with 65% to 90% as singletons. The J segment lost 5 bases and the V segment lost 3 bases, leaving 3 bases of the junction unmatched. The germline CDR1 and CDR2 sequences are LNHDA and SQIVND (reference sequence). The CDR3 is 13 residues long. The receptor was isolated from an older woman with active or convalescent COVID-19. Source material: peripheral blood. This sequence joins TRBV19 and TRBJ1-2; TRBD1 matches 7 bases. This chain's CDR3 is CASSMRQGYGYTF. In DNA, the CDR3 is TGTGCCAGTAGTATGAGACAGGGATATGGCTACACCTTC.